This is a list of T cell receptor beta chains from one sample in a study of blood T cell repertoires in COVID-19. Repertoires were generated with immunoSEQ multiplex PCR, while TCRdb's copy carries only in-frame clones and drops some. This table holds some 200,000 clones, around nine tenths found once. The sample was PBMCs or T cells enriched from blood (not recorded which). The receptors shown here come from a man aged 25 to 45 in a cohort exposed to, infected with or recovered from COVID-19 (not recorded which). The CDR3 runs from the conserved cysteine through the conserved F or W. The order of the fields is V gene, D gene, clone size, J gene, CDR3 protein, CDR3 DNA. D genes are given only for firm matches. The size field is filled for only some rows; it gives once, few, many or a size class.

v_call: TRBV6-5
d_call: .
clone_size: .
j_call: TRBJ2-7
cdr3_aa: CASGSPKRGYEQYF
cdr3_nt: TGTGCCAGCGGATCGCCGAAGAGAGGTTACGAGCAGTACTTC

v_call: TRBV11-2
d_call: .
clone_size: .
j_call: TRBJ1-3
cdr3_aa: CATERSSGNTIYF
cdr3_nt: TGTGCCACCGAGCGAAGCTCTGGAAACACCATATATTTT

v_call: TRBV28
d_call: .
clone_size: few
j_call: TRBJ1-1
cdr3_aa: CALQGNTEAFF
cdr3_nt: TGTGCCCTACAGGGAAACACTGAAGCTTTCTTT

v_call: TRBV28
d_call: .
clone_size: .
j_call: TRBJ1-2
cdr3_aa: CASSYGQIYGYTF
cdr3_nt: TGTGCCAGCAGTTATGGACAGATCTATGGCTACACCTTC

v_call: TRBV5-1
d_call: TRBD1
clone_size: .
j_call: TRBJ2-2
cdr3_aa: CASSLTGGNVGELFF
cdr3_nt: TGCGCCAGCAGCTTGACAGGGGGCAATGTCGGGGAGCTGTTTTTT

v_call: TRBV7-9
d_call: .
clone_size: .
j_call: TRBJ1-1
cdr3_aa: CASSLVSESAFF
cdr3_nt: TGTGCCAGCAGCTTAGTATCGGAGTCGGCTTTCTTT

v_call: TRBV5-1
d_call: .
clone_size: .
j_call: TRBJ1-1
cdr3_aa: CASSLTGGKNTEAFF
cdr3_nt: TGCGCCAGCAGCTTGACTGGGGGGAAGAACACTGAAGCTTTCTTT

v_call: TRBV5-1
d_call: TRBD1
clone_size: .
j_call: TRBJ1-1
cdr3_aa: CASSPTGRNTEAFF
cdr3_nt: TGCGCCAGCAGCCCGACAGGGAGGAACACTGAAGCTTTCTTT

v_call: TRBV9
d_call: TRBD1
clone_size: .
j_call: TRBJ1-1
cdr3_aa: CASSPLMGGTGGTEAFF
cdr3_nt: TGTGCCAGCAGCCCCTTAATGGGGGGGACAGGGGGCACTGAAGCTTTCTTT

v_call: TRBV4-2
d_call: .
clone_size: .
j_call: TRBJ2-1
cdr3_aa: CASSHNSGTSYNEQFF
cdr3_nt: TGTGCCAGCAGCCATAATAGCGGTACCTCCTACAATGAGCAGTTCTTC

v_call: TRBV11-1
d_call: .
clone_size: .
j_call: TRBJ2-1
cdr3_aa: CASSLKLPYQFF
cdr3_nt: TGTGCCAGCAGCTTGAAACTACCCTATCAGTTCTTC

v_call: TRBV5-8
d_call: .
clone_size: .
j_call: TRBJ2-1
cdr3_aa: CASSLEATAGFSYNEQFF
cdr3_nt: TGTGCCAGCAGCTTGGAAGCTACGGCAGGATTCTCCTACAATGAGCAGTTCTTC

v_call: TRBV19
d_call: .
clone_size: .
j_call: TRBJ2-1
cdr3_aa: CASSRVYNEQFF
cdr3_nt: TGTGCCAGTAGTAGAGTGTACAATGAGCAGTTCTTC

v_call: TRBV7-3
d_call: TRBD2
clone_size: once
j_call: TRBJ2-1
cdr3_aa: CASSLGGLAGETLDRYEQFF
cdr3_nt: TGTGCCAGCAGCTTAGGGGGGCTAGCGGGAGAGACTCTGGATCGGTATGAGCAGTTCTTC

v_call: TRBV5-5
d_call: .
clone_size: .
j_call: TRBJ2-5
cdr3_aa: CASSARREPRQARQETQYF
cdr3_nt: TGTGCCAGCAGCGCTCGGCGAGAACCTAGACAGGCGAGACAAGAGACCCAGTACTTC

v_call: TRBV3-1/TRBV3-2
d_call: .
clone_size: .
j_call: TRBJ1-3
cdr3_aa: CASSPEKRVLGNTIYF
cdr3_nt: TGTGCCAGCAGCCCAGAAAAGAGAGTGTTGGGAAACACCATATATTTT

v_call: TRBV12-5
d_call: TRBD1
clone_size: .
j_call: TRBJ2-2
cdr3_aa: CASARTGWGTGWTGELFF
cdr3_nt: TGTGCTAGTGCGAGGACTGGTTGGGGGACAGGGTGGACCGGGGAGCTGTTTTTT

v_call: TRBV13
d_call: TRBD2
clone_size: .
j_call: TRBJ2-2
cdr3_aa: CASSHWGLAATGELFF
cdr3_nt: TGTGCCAGCAGCCATTGGGGACTAGCAGCCACCGGGGAGCTGTTTTTT

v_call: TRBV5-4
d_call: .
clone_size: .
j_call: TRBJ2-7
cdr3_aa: CASSPAGLDSYEQYF
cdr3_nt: TGTGCCAGCAGCCCAGCGGGTCTGGACTCCTACGAGCAGTACTTC

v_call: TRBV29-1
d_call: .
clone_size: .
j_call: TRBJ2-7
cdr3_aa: CSVAGTGSSYEQYF
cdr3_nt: TGCAGCGTCGCAGGGACCGGGAGCTCCTACGAGCAGTACTTC

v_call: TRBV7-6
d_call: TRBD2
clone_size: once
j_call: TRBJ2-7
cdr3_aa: CASSLVAGGPIEQYF
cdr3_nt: TGTGCCAGCAGCTTAGTAGCGGGAGGGCCTATCGAGCAGTACTTC

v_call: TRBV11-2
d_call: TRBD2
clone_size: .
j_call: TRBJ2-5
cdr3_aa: CASSRRLAGQEETQYF
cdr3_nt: TGTGCCAGCAGTCGGAGACTAGCGGGACAGGAAGAGACCCAGTACTTC

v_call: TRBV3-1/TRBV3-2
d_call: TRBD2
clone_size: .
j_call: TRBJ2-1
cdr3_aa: CASSHRGLAGDNEQFF
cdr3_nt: TGTGCCAGCAGCCACAGGGGACTAGCGGGAGACAATGAGCAGTTCTTC

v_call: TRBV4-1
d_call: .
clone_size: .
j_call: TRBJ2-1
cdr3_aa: CASSQVLAGAAYNEQFF
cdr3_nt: TGCGCCAGCAGCCAAGTCCTGGCGGGGGCGGCCTACAATGAGCAGTTCTTC

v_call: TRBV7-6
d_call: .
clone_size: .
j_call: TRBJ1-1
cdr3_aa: CASSAGVNTEAFF
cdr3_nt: TGTGCCAGCAGCGCCGGGGTGAACACTGAAGCTTTCTTT

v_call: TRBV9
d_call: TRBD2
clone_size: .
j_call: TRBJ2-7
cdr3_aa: CASSVVSGRMYF
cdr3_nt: TGTGCCAGCAGCGTAGTTAGCGGGAGGATGTACTTC

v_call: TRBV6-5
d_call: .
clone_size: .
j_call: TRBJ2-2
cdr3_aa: CASIPGTNTGELFF
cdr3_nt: TGTGCCAGCATTCCAGGGACTAACACCGGGGAGCTGTTTTTT

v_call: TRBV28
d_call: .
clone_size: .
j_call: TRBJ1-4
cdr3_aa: CASSLSPDSYEKLFF
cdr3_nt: TGTGCCAGCAGTTTATCTCCGGACAGTTATGAAAAACTGTTTTTT

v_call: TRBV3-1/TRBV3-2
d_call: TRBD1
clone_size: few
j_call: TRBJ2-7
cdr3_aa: CASSQDRGLMSSYEQYF
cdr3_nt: TGTGCCAGCAGCCAAGATAGGGGGCTGATGAGCTCCTACGAGCAGTACTTC

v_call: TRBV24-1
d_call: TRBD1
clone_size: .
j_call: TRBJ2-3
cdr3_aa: CATSDPGQGADTQYF
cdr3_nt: TGTGCCACCAGTGATCCCGGACAGGGGGCAGATACGCAGTATTTT

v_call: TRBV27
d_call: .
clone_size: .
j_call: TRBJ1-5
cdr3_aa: CASSSDQPQHF
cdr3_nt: TGTGCCAGCAGTTCAGATCAGCCCCAGCATTTT

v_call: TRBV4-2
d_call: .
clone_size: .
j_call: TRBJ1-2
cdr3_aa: CASSQDRVNGYTF
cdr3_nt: TGTGCCAGCAGCCAAGACAGGGTAAATGGCTACACCTTC

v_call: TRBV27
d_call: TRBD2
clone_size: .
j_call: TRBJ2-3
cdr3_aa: CASRPAGGGTDTQYF
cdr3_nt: TGTGCCAGCAGGCCAGCGGGAGGCGGCACAGATACGCAGTATTTT

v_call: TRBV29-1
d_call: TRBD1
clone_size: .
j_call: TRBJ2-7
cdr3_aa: CSVSRQGVALYEQYF
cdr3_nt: TGCAGCGTTTCTCGACAGGGGGTAGCCCTCTACGAGCAGTACTTC

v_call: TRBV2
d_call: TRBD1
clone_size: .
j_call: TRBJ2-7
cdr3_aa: CAWAAGGGEQYF
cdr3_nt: TGTGCCTGGGCGGCAGGGGGCGGCGAGCAGTACTTC

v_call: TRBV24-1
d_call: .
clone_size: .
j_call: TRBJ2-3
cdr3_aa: CATSDQGHNTDTQYF
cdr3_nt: TGTGCCACCAGTGATCAGGGACATAACACAGATACGCAGTATTTT

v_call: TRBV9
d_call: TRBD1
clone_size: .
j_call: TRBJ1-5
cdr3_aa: CASSVEGTENQPQHF
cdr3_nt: TGTGCCAGCAGCGTAGAAGGGACAGAGAATCAGCCCCAGCATTTT

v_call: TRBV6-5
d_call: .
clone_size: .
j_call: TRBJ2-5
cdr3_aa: CASSSTGTGETQYF
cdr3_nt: TGTGCCAGCAGTTCAACCGGGACTGGGGAGACCCAGTACTTC

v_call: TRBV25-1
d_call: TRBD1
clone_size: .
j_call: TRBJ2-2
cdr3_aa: CASRLTGGSGELFF
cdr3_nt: TGTGCCAGCAGGCTGACAGGGGGCTCCGGGGAGCTGTTTTTT

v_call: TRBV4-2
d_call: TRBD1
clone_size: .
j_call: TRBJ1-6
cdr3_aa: CASSQSGTGENSPLHF
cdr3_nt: TGTGCCAGCAGCCAATCCGGGACAGGGGAGAATTCACCCCTCCACTTT

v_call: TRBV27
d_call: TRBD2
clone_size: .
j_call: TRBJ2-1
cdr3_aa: CASRTSGSGNEQFF
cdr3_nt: TGTGCCAGTAGGACTAGCGGGAGTGGGAATGAGCAGTTCTTC

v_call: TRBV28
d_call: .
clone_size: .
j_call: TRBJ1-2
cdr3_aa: CASKTGSYGYTF
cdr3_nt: TGTGCCAGCAAGACAGGCTCCTATGGCTACACCTTC

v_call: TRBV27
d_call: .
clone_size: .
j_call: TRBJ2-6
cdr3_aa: CASSRHRDGRANVLTF
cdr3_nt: TGTGCCAGCAGTCGTCACAGGGATGGTAGGGCCAACGTCCTGACTTTC

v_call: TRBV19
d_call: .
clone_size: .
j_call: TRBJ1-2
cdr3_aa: CASSIGGQVYGYTF
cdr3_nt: TGTGCCAGTAGTATCGGTGGGCAAGTCTATGGCTACACCTTC

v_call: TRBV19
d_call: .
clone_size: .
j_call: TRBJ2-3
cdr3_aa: CASSLTSTDTQYF
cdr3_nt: TGTGCCAGTAGTCTCACAAGCACAGATACGCAGTATTTT